This paragraph covers one T cell receptor beta chain sequence. The target antigen is unknown. Sequencing used immunoSEQ multiplex PCR; TCRdb keeps in-frame clones, though not all of them. This table has fewer than 140,000 clones, about 88% appearing once. This sample was included in a study of cytomegalovirus exposure and HLA in healthy donors. Whole-study context: The roughly 120 validation repertoires used the same platform as the roughly 700 first-cohort repertoires (as reported by a later analysis). Study observations and caveats: In vitro assays verified that three CMV-associated chains recognized CMV antigens specifically. The study flagged roughly 160 TCR beta chains as cytomegalovirus-associated. Using the classifier, cytomegalovirus status was reportedly diagnosed with high specificity and sensitivity.

Sequenced: PBMCs. The source is a woman aged 18-29 years in good health and CMV-seropositive.

This chain's CDR3 is CASSLEGEDTEAFF. CDR3 DNA: TGTGCCAGCAGCTTGGAAGGGGAGGACACTGAAGCTTTCTTT. The rearrangement uses TRBV5-4 and TRBJ1-1, with D possibly matching TRBD1 (5 bases). The CDR3 has 14 residues. Germline V gives CDR1 SGHNT, CDR2 YYREEE (reference sequence). V shed 0 bases and J shed 3 bases, with 9 bases lying between them.